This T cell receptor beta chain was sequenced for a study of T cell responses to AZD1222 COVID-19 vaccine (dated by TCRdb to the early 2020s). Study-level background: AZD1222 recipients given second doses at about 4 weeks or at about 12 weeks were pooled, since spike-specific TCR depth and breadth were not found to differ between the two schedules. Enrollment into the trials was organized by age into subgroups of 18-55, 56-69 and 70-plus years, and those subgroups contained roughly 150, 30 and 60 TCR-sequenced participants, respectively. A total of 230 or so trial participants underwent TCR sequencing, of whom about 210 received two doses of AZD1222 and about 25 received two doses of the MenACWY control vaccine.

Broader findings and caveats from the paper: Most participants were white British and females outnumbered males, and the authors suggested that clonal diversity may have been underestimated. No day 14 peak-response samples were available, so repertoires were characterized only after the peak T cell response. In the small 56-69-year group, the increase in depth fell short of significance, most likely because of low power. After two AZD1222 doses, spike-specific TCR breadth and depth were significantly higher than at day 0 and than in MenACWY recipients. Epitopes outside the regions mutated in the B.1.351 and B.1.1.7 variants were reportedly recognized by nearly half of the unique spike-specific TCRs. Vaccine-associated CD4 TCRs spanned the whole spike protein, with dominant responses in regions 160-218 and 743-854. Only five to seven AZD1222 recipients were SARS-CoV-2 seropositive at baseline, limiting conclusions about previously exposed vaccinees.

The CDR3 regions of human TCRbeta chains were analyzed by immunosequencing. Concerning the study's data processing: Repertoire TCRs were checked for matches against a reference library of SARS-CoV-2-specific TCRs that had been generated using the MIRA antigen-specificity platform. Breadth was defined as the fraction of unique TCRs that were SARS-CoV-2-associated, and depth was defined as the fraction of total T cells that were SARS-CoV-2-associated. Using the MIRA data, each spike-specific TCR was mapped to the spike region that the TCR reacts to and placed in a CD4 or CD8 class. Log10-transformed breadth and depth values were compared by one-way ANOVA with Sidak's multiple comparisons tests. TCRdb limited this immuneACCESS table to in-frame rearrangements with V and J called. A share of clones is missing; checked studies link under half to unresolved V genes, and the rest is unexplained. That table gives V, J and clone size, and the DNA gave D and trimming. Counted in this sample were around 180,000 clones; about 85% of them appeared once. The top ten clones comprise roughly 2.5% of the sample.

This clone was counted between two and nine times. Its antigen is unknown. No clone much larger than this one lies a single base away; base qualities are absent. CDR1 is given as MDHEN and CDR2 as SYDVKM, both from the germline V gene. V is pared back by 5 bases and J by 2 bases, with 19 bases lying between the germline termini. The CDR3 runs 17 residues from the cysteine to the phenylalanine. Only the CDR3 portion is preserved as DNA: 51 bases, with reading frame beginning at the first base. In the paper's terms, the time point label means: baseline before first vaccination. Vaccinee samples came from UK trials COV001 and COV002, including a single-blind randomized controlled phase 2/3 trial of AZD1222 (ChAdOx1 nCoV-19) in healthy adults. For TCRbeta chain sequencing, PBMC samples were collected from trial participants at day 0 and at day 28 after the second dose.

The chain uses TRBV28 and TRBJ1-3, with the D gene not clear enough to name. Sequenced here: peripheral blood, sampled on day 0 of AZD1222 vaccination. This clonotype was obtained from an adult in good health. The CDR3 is CASSPARGRKAGNTIYF. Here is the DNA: TGTGCCAGCAGTCCCGCTAGAGGCAGGAAGGCTGGAAACACCATATATTTT.